This passage covers 5 T cell receptor beta chains from one sample sequenced in a study of cytomegalovirus exposure and HLA in healthy donors. Primers: 60 Vbeta forward and 13 Jbeta reverse. Measured with immunoSEQ multiplex PCR; TCRdb has only the in-frame clones, and not every one. The sample lists 150,000 to 160,000 clones; approximately 81% were seen once. Material: PBMCs. These receptors all come from a woman aged 18-30 years in good health and CMV-seronegative.

The chain combines TRBV4-1 with TRBJ2-5; 7 bases line up with TRBD1. Germline loops: CDR1 MGHRA, CDR2 YSYEKL. V trimming: 3 bases; J trimming: 5 bases; junction bases outside the gene matches: 6. This CDR3 is built from 14 residues. CDR3 DNA sequence: TGCGCCAGCAGCCACAATACAGGGGCCGAGACCCAGTACTTC. It encodes CASSHNTGAETQYF.

The rearrangement links TRBV6-5 to TRBJ2-7; the match to TRBD1 covers 9 bases. V gave up 6 bases and J gave up 0 bases; unmatched junction bases: 3. CDR1 is MNHEY and CDR2 is SVGAGI in the germline V gene. This CDR3 has 14 residues. The CDR3 DNA is TGTGCCAGCAGACGACAGGGGGGCTCCTACGAGCAGTACTTC. Amino acid sequence: CASRRQGGSYEQYF.

V gene TRBV6-6 combines with J gene TRBJ2-5; 7 nucleotides line up with TRBD2. The DNA end is more similar to TRBJ2-7, so the J call may be wrong. Germline V gives CDR1 MNHNY, CDR2 SVGAGI (reference sequence). This CDR3 contains 13 residues. The CDR3 DNA sequence: TGTGCCAGCAGTTACCAGCGGGACTACGAGCAGTACTTC. It yields the protein CASSYQRDYEQYF.

Only one count was recorded for this clone. The chain combines TRBV13 with TRBJ1-5; weak D call: TRBD1 (5 bases). Trimming removed 5 bases from V and 0 bases from J, with 11 bases in between. The CDR3 runs to 15 residues. CDR1 is PRHDT and CDR2 is FYEKMQ in the germline V gene (reference sequence). The CDR3 here is CASSKGFYSNQPQHF. Written as DNA, the CDR3 is TGTGCCAGCAGCAAGGGGTTCTATAGCAATCAGCCCCAGCATTTT.

V is TRBV30 and J is TRBJ2-7; a possible D gene is TRBD1 (5 bases). CDR3 length equals 12 residues. CDR1 and CDR2 (germline): GTSNPN, SVGIG (reference sequence). Trimming took 1 base from V and 4 from J, leaving 8 bases between them. Written as DNA, the CDR3 is TGTGCCTGGAGTGAGAACAGGTACGAGCAGTACTTC. It encodes CAWSENRYEQYF. Full variable domain (rest looked up from reference TRBV30 and TRBJ2-7): SQTIHQWPATLVQPVGSPLSLECTVEGTSNPNLYWYRQAAGRGLQLLFYSVGIGQISSEVPQNLSASRPQDRQFILSSKKLLLSDSGFYLCAWSENRYEQYFGPGTRLTVT.